A single sample is the source of the 21 T cell receptor beta chains below, sequenced in a study of OX40 agonist ivuxolimab in advanced cancers. Libraries were prepared by immunoSEQ multiplex PCR; TCRdb keeps only in-frame clonotypes and omits some of them. Of 95,000 to 120,000 clones in the sample, 91% were seen once. The specimen was CD4+ or CD8+ T cells sorted from blood, collected in a trial of the OX40 agonist ivuxolimab. These receptors were taken from an adult with an advanced solid tumor such as melanoma, head and neck, liver or kidney cancer.

This clone showed up just a few times. The chain joins TRBV18 to TRBJ1-4; the match to TRBD1 covers 10 bases. This CDR3 region has 17 residues. The V gene end was trimmed by 3 bases and the J gene end by 7 bases; junction bases not matched to a gene: 11. CDR1 KGHSH and CDR2 LQKENI come from the germline V gene. The CDR3 loop reads CASSPNPPTGGSEKLFF. Here the CDR3 DNA reads TGTGCCAGCTCACCTAACCCTCCGACAGGGGGCAGTGAAAAACTGTTTTTT.

Of note for this clone: The junction and the germline gene differ at one end; a read error may be behind it. The rearrangement uses TRBV9 and TRBJ1-1, with D perhaps matching TRBD1 (5 bases). The CDR3 extends over 14 amino acids. In germline, CDR1 is SGDLS, CDR2 YYNGEE. The CDR3 DNA sequence: TGTGCCAGCAGGGTAGGGGTGGGGGACACTGAAGCTTTCTTT. Translated: CASRVGVGDTEAFF.

Here the CDR3 reads CASRRQGLDTGELFF. The DNA for the CDR3 is TGTGCCAGCCGACGACAGGGTCTCGACACCGGGGAGCTGTTTTTT. The chain couples TRBV7-9 to TRBJ2-2; 7 bases map to TRBD1. The CDR3 sequence is 15 residues long. V shed 8 bases, J shed 3 bases, and the junction held 9 bases outside the gene matches. Germline V CDR1 and CDR2: SEHNR, FQNEAQ (reference sequence). Full variable domain (outside the CDR3, taken from reference TRBV7-9 and TRBJ2-2): DTGVSQNPRHKITKRGQNVTFRCDPISEHNRLYWYRQTLGQGPEFLTYFQNEAQLEKSRLLSDRFSAERPKGSFSTLEIQRTEQGDSAMYLCASRRQGLDTGELFFGEGSRLTVL.

This clone was recorded only once. This rearrangement joins TRBV6-1 to TRBJ1-5; tentatively, D is TRBD1 (6 bases). Trimming removed 6 bases from V and 3 bases from J, with 12 bases in between. This CDR3 region has 14 residues. Germline values: CDR1 MNHNS, CDR2 SASEGT. The CDR3 here is CASRTQGVNQPQHF. The CDR3 DNA reads as TGTGCCAGCAGGACACAGGGCGTCAATCAGCCCCAGCATTTT.

V and J are TRBV30 and TRBJ2-3; D is unresolved. This CDR3 is 14 amino acids long. Germline V CDR1 and CDR2: GTSNPN, SVGIG (reference sequence). V was shortened by 2 bases and J by 4 bases, with 13 bases between the two germline ends. CDR3: CAWSPLVPADTQYF. Written as DNA, the CDR3 is TGTGCCTGGAGTCCACTCGTCCCTGCAGATACGCAGTATTTT. Looking up the rest from reference TRBV30 and TRBJ2-3 gives the full variable domain: SQTIHQWPATLVQPVGSPLSLECTVEGTSNPNLYWYRQAAGRGLQLLFYSVGIGQISSEVPQNLSASRPQDRQFILSSKKLLLSDSGFYLCAWSPLVPADTQYFGPGTRLTVL.

There are a few counts of this clone. This chain uses TRBV5-1 with TRBJ1-5; D remains unclear. With 3 bases removed from V and 0 bases from J, the gap between germline ends came to 10 bases. Germline CDR1 SGHRS, CDR2 YFSETQ. This CDR3 is 15 amino acids long. CDR3 protein: CASSSGPNSNQPQHF. The CDR3 nucleotides are TGCGCCAGCAGCTCAGGACCAAATAGCAATCAGCCCCAGCATTTT.

The genes are TRBV5-1 and TRBJ2-1; 9 positions match TRBD1. CDR3 length: 14 residues. Trimming removed 4 bases from V and 7 bases from J; junction bases left unmatched: 6. Germline values: CDR1 SGHRS, CDR2 YFSETQ. CDR3 sequence: CASSLGQGWNEQFF. CDR3 nucleotides: TGCGCCAGCAGCCTAGGACAGGGGTGGAATGAGCAGTTCTTC. Drawing the rest from reference TRBV5-1 and TRBJ2-1, the complete variable domain is KAGVTQTPRYLIKTRGQQVTLSCSPISGHRSVSWYQQTPGQGLQFLFEYFSETQRNKGNFPGRFSGRQFSNSRSEMNVSTLELGDSALYLCASSLGQGWNEQFFGPGTRLTVL.

The chain links TRBV9 to TRBJ2-1; D is possibly TRBD1 (5 bases). The V and J ends lost 3 bases and 0 bases respectively, with 13 bases between them. CDR3 length: 16 residues. The germline V gene has CDR1 SGDLS and CDR2 YYNGEE. The CDR3 bases are TGTGCCAGCAGCGGGAAACCAGGGCTCTCCTACAATGAGCAGTTCTTC. This gives the protein CASSGKPGLSYNEQFF.

The V gene is TRBV10-1, the J gene TRBJ1-1, with 9 bases aligning to TRBD1. J was trimmed by 6 bases and V by 0 bases; bases with no gene match: 5. The germline gives CDR1 WNHNN, CDR2 SYGVQD (reference sequence). The CDR3 is 15 residues long. CDR3 in amino acids: CASSESGQGLAEAFF. The CDR3 bases are TGCGCCAGCAGTGAGTCGGGACAGGGTCTCGCTGAAGCTTTCTTT.

The rearrangement links TRBV30 to TRBJ1-3; D might be TRBD1 (5 bases). V was trimmed by 1 base and J by 0 bases, leaving 13 bases between them. This CDR3 is built from 16 residues. The V gene's germline CDR1 is GTSNPN and CDR2 SVGIG (reference sequence). The CDR3 DNA reads TGTGCCTGGAGTGGGACAAGTTTGAGCTCTGGAAACACCATATATTTT. Amino acids: CAWSGTSLSSGNTIYF.

The chain couples TRBV7-8 to TRBJ2-7; 10 nucleotides agree with TRBD1. This CDR3 has 14 residues. V was pared by 5 bases and J by 3 bases, with 4 bases of the junction left unmatched. Germline-derived CDR1 and CDR2 are SGHVS and FQNEAQ. CDR3 sequence (DNA): TGTGCCAGCAGCCTTGGACAGGGGGTCTACGAGCAGTACTTC. Residues: CASSLGQGVYEQYF. The full variable domain, in which reference TRBV7-8 and TRBJ2-7 provide the parts outside the CDR3, is GAGVSQSPRYKVAKRGQDVALRCDPISGHVSLFWYQQALGQGPEFLTYFQNEAQLDKSGLPSDRFFAERPEGSVSTLKIQRTQQEDSAVYLCASSLGQGVYEQYFGPGTRLTVT.

The chain combines TRBV11-2 with TRBJ2-7; no clear D gene. Germline CDR1 and CDR2: SGHAT and FQNNGV. V lost 3 bases to trimming and J lost 3 bases, with 9 bases between them. CDR3 size: 13 residues. CDR3 DNA: TGTGCCAGCAGCTTCGCCGACATCTACGAGCAGTACTTC. Translated: CASSFADIYEQYF. Filled out from reference TRBV11-2 and TRBJ2-7, the complete variable domain reads EAGVAQSPRYKIIEKRQSVAFWCNPISGHATLYWYQQILGQGPKLLIQFQNNGVVDDSQLPKDRFSAERLKGVDSTLKIQPAKLEDSAVYLCASSFADIYEQYFGPGTRLTVT.

The chain joins TRBV4-1 to TRBJ2-3, with no clear D. The CDR3 consists of 17 residues. Germline loops: CDR1 MGHRA, CDR2 YSYEKL. Trimming removed 6 bases at V and 1 base at J, with 20 bases between. DNA for the CDR3: TGCGCCAGCAGACCTAACGGCAACCCCAAGGGCACAGATACGCAGTATTTT. Amino acid sequence: CASRPNGNPKGTDTQYF.

The V and J genes are TRBV18 and TRBJ2-7, with 9 bases fitting TRBD1. Per the germline V gene, CDR1 is KGHSH and CDR2 is LQKENI. This CDR3 region has 15 residues. V was pared by 2 bases and J by 2 bases, with 4 bases of the junction left unmatched. The CDR3 bases are TGTGCCAGCTCACCAGCCGGGACAGGGACCTACGAGCAGTACTTC. Amino acids: CASSPAGTGTYEQYF.

This clone was counted a single time. The chain links TRBV7-2 to TRBJ1-1, with 8 bases identical to TRBD1. The V gene's germline CDR1 is SGHTA and CDR2 FQGNSA. V was clipped by 5 bases and J by 0 bases; unmatched bases: 11. The CDR3 length is 17 residues. The CDR3 DNA reads TGTGCCAGCAGCCCACCCGGACAGGGATACATGAACACTGAAGCTTTCTTT. Protein sequence: CASSPPGQGYMNTEAFF.

The genes are TRBV2 and TRBJ2-7, with TRBD1 matching over 8 bases. CDR3 length equals 12 residues. Per germline, CDR1 SNHLY and CDR2 FYNNEI. The V and J ends lost 8 bases and 3 bases, in that order; junction bases with no gene match: 3. CDR3 region: CASQGAGYEQYF. The CDR3 DNA follows: TGTGCCAGCCAGGGGGCGGGCTACGAGCAGTACTTC.

This chain uses TRBV7-9 with TRBJ1-2; D gene uncertain. CDR1 is SEHNR and CDR2 is FQNEAQ in the germline V gene (reference sequence). V lost 5 bases to trimming and J lost 5 bases, with 12 bases between them. The CDR3 length is 13 residues. The CDR3 region has the DNA TGTGCCAGCAGCCCCCGCGGAGGGTATGGCTACACCTTC. Translation: CASSPRGGYGYTF.

The gene calls are TRBV7-6 and TRBJ2-2, with D possibly TRBD1 on 6 matching bases. Germline-derived CDR1 and CDR2 are SGHVS and FNYEAQ. The CDR3 length is 17 residues. V lost 5 bases to trimming and J lost 0 bases, with 16 bases between them. The CDR3 coding sequence is TGTGCCAGCAGCCCACGAGGTGGGACACCGAACACCGGGGAGCTGTTTTTT. Residues: CASSPRGGTPNTGELFF.

The CDR3 bases are TGTGCCTGGAGTGTACACCCACCCGCTGGCTACACCTTC. This translates into CAWSVHPPAGYTF. The chain combines TRBV30 with TRBJ1-2, with D unclear. The length of the CDR3 is 13 residues. V lost 0 bases, J lost 7 bases, and 12 bases lay in between. Germline lookup yields CDR1 GTSNPN and CDR2 SVGIG (reference sequence).

This sequence joins TRBV5-1 and TRBJ2-4; perhaps TRBD2 as D (5 bases). V was shortened by 5 bases and J by 3 bases, with 9 bases between the two germline ends. CDR3 length equals 13 residues. The germline CDR1 and CDR2 sequences are SGHRS and YFSETQ. The CDR3 reads CASSSSGKNIQYF. CDR3 nucleotides: TGCGCCAGCAGTTCCAGCGGCAAAAACATTCAGTACTTC.

The V call is TRBV11-3, the J call TRBJ2-1, with TRBD2 identical over 10 bases. V was clipped by 3 bases and J by 5 bases; unmatched bases: 4. The V gene's germline CDR1 is SGHNT and CDR2 YENEEA. The CDR3 contains 15 residues. CDR3 DNA sequence: TGTGCCAGCAGCTTGGGACTAGCGTACGACAATGAGCAGTTCTTC. This codes for CASSLGLAYDNEQFF.